The rows below give T cell receptor beta chains drawn from one sample of a study of T cell responses to AZD1222 COVID-19 vaccine. The data were produced by immunoSEQ multiplex PCR, yet TCRdb's version contains in-frame clones alone and is incomplete. The sample has 150,000 to 200,000 clones, almost 90% seen once. The sequencing here drew on peripheral blood, taken on day 0 of AZD1222 vaccination. The receptors stem from an adult in good health. Each CDR3 is given with its conserved first and last residue. Fields, in order: clone size, D gene, V gene, J gene, CDR3 DNA, CDR3 protein. D genes are given only for firm matches. Where a row states a size, it is once, few, many or the class of an expanded clone; other rows omit it.

NA	NA	TRBV2	TRBJ1-1	TGTGCCAGCAATCCCTCAACACTGAGCGAGGTTTTCTTT	CASNPSTLSEVFF
NA	NA	TRBV9	TRBJ2-3	TGTGCCAGCTCTCCTTGGCCGAGGGGGGATACGCAGTATTTT	CASSPWPRGDTQYF
NA	NA	TRBV3-1/TRBV3-2	TRBJ2-7	TGTGCCAGCAGCCAAGCACCAAACCCTACCCACGAGCAGTACTTC	CASSQAPNPTHEQYF
once	NA	TRBV5-4	TRBJ1-1	TGTGCCAGCAGCTTGGAACGGCAGAACACTGAAGCTTTCTTT	CASSLERQNTEAFF
NA	TRBD2	TRBV5-1	TRBJ2-2	TGCGCCAGCAGCGGGAGTCAGGGAGGGACCGGGGAGCTGTTTTTT	CASSGSQGGTGELFF
NA	NA	TRBV27	TRBJ1-6	TGTGCCAGCAGGGCAGGCTGGGAGCGTTCACCCCTCCACTTT	CASRAGWERSPLHF
NA	NA	TRBV7-9	TRBJ1-4	TGTGCCAGCAGCCGGCAAGAGGACCCGGAGAAAAAACTGTTTTTT	CASSRQEDPEKKLFF
NA	NA	TRBV5-4	TRBJ2-1	TGTGCCAGCAGCTTGGCAGGCGGGGCGAGCTCCTACAATGAGCAGTTCTTC	CASSLAGGASSYNEQFF
NA	NA	TRBV6-2/TRBV6-3	TRBJ2-7	TGTGCCAGCAGTGACCCCCTTGGACTCTACGAGCAGTACTTC	CASSDPLGLYEQYF
NA	NA	TRBV5-1	TRBJ1-4	TGCGCCAGCAGCTTGAATCGCCCCGGAGAAAAACTGTTTTTT	CASSLNRPGEKLFF